This T cell receptor (beta chain) was identified in a study of OX40 agonist ivuxolimab in advanced cancers. Background on the study: Patients treated during dose escalation were battling hepatocellular carcinoma, melanoma, renal cell or head and neck cancer. Study results and caveats: Both blood CD4+ and CD8+ T cells showed clonal growth by week 6 at 0.1 to 3.0 mg/kg. Average numbers of expanded clones were greater in CD8+ T cells than in CD4+.

Per the germline V gene, CDR1 is SQVTM and CDR2 is ANQGSEA. V shed 0 bases and J shed 4 bases, with 18 bases lying between them. The CDR3 is 16 residues long. This clone was recorded once. As yet, its antigen is unknown. Clones were sequenced by immunoSEQ multiplex PCR, and TCRdb holds only the in-frame ones, with some missing. The sample has approximately 110,000 clones, less than 95% seen once. Samples were taken at baseline and on day 1 of cycles 4 and 7. The receptor was isolated from an adult with an advanced solid tumor such as melanoma, head and neck, liver or kidney cancer. This rearrangement joins TRBV29-1 to TRBJ1-1; D perhaps matches TRBD1 (6 bases). The material sequenced was CD4+ or CD8+ T cells sorted from blood, taken in a trial of the OX40 agonist ivuxolimab. The CDR3 coding sequence is TGCAGCGTTGAAGATAGGGCTAGGGGGGCTGGCACTGAAGCTTTCTTT. Protein sequence: CSVEDRARGAGTEAFF.